This T cell receptor (delta chain) came from a study of gamma-delta T cells after stem cell transplantation. TCRdb re-called the RT-PCR reads using CATT. The repertoire holds about 2,400 delta-chain clones, with 21% as singletons. The CDR3 runs 18 residues. Germline V CDR1 and CDR2: GEAIGNYY, EKD. Points on this clone: Germline and junction disagree at one end, which may indicate a read error.

The sequencing input was gamma-delta T cells. The source is a human donor. It is not recorded whose cells these are; they may come from a transplant donor. The chain joins TRDV2 to TRDJ3, with 7 bases that match TRDD3. TCRdb offers no J gene call, so here the DNA was matched to germline to obtain one. The CDR3 DNA is TGTGCCTGTGACACTGGGGGAGCAGGATCCTGGGACACCCGAAAGATGTTTTTC. It translates to CACDTGGAGSWDTRKMFF.